These T cell receptor beta chains were read from a single sample in a study of identical twins. TCRdb ran MiXCR on the 5' RACE reads and lists one entry per CDR3 protein. This sample has about 390,000 distinct CDR3 sequences, with approximately 8.7% found just once. The sequencing sample was made of naive T cells sorted from blood. The receptors come from a woman aged 45-60 years in good health. CDR3s include the opening cysteine and the closing phenylalanine or tryptophan. The D gene is left open where the match is weak. Where a row states a size, it is once, few, many or the class of an expanded clone; other rows omit it.

J: TRBJ2-5; V: TRBV5-1; D: TRBD1; size: many; DNA: TGCGCCAGCAGCTCCCAGCCGGGACAGCAAGAGACCCAGTACTTC; CDR3: CASSSQPGQQETQYF
J: TRBJ2-5; V: TRBV7-2; D: TRBD2; size: .; DNA: TGTGCCAGCAGCCCGGGGGGGTGGGGGGAAGAGACCCAGTACTTC; CDR3: CASSPGGWGEETQYF
J: TRBJ2-3; V: TRBV20-1; D: .; size: many; DNA: TGCAGTGCTAGTTTGGCTAGCTTGGGCACAGATACGCAGTATTTT; CDR3: CSASLASLGTDTQYF
J: TRBJ2-5; V: TRBV5-5; D: .; size: few; DNA: TGTGCCAGCAGCCCAAAGGGTTCGGAGACCCAGTACTTC; CDR3: CASSPKGSETQYF
J: TRBJ2-7; V: TRBV5-1; D: .; size: .; DNA: TGCGCCAGCAGCTTGGCCGACGACGGATCCTACGAGCAGTACTTC; CDR3: CASSLADDGSYEQYF
J: TRBJ2-2; V: TRBV5-1; D: TRBD2; size: .; DNA: TGCGCCAGCAGCTTGGGTCTAACTAGCGGAACCAATGCCGGGGAGCTGTTTTTT; CDR3: CASSLGLTSGTNAGELFF
J: TRBJ2-7; V: TRBV5-1; D: .; size: few; DNA: TGCGCCAGCAGCTTGGAGATCGAGCAGTACTTC; CDR3: CASSLEIEQYF
J: TRBJ2-7; V: TRBV28; D: TRBD1; size: many; DNA: TGTGCCAGCAGTTTAGGGGGACAGGGGTCGTGGTACGAGCAGTACTTC; CDR3: CASSLGGQGSWYEQYF
J: TRBJ2-3; V: TRBV20-1; D: .; size: many; DNA: TGCAGTGCTAAACCCAACACAGATACGCAGTATTTT; CDR3: CSAKPNTDTQYF
J: TRBJ2-2; V: TRBV3-1; D: .; size: few; DNA: TGTGCCAGCAGCCTTACCCCCCTCACCGGGGAGCTGTTTTTT; CDR3: CASSLTPLTGELFF
J: TRBJ2-7; V: TRBV11-3; D: TRBD1; size: few; DNA: TGTGCCAGCAGCCCGGGACAGATATACGAGCAGTACTTC; CDR3: CASSPGQIYEQYF
J: TRBJ2-1; V: TRBV6-6; D: TRBD1; size: .; DNA: TGTGCCAGCAGCTCCGGGACAGTCTATGAGCAGTTCTTC; CDR3: CASSSGTVYEQFF
J: TRBJ2-1; V: TRBV10-3; D: TRBD2; size: many; DNA: TGTGCCATCAGTGAGTCCACGCGGGGGGGGGAGGTCGAGCAGTTCTTC; CDR3: CAISESTRGGEVEQFF
J: TRBJ2-1; V: TRBV12-3/TRBV12-4; D: .; size: many; DNA: TGTGCCACCACAGGGCACTACAATGAGCAGTTCTTC; CDR3: CATTGHYNEQFF
J: TRBJ2-1; V: TRBV5-1; D: .; size: few; DNA: TGCGCCAGCAGCTTGGCCGGCCCGGTCGATGAGCAGTTCTTC; CDR3: CASSLAGPVDEQFF
J: TRBJ2-5; V: TRBV19; D: TRBD1; size: .; DNA: TGTGCCAGTAGTGAAGGACAGGGGGCCCGGGAGACCCAGTACTTC; CDR3: CASSEGQGARETQYF
J: TRBJ2-1; V: TRBV29-1; D: .; size: many; DNA: TGCAGCGTTCAGCAACAATACAATGAGCAGTTCTTC; CDR3: CSVQQQYNEQFF
J: TRBJ2-3; V: TRBV27; D: .; size: .; DNA: TGTGCCAGCAGTTTATCGTTCCCGGGACTGCAGTATTTT; CDR3: CASSLSFPGLQYF
J: TRBJ2-5; V: TRBV29-1; D: .; size: .; DNA: TGCAGCGTTGAAGATTTCGCCTTAGGGGGAGGGCGGGAGACCCAGTACTTC; CDR3: CSVEDFALGGGRETQYF
J: TRBJ1-4; V: TRBV4-1; D: .; size: few; DNA: TGCGCCAGCAGCCAAGGGGAGAAAGTAGGGCTGTTTTTT; CDR3: CASSQGEKVGLFF
J: TRBJ2-3; V: TRBV5-1; D: TRBD2; size: many; DNA: TGCGCCAGCAGCCCCCGACGGACTAGGGGAGATACGCAGTATTTT; CDR3: CASSPRRTRGDTQYF
J: TRBJ2-1; V: TRBV12-3/TRBV12-4; D: TRBD1; size: many; DNA: TGTGCCAGCAGTTCCGGGACAGGAGGTTTTGACAATGAGCAGTTCTTC; CDR3: CASSSGTGGFDNEQFF
J: TRBJ2-5; V: TRBV7-6; D: .; size: few; DNA: TGTGCCAGCAGCTTTCCGAGGGAGGACTGGCAAGAGACCCAGTACTTC; CDR3: CASSFPREDWQETQYF
J: TRBJ2-3; V: TRBV7-9; D: .; size: .; DNA: TGTGCCAGCAGCCCGCTTGGATCATTGGCAGATACGCAGTATTTT; CDR3: CASSPLGSLADTQYF
J: TRBJ2-1; V: TRBV29-1; D: TRBD1; size: few; DNA: TGCAGCGTTGAAGATCTTCGGGACAGGGAGGGCAATGAGCAGTTCTTC; CDR3: CSVEDLRDREGNEQFF
J: TRBJ2-1; V: TRBV2; D: TRBD2; size: few; DNA: TGTGCCAGCAGCGCCGGGACTAGACTAGGAGAGCAGTTCTTC; CDR3: CASSAGTRLGEQFF
J: TRBJ2-1; V: TRBV7-9; D: TRBD1; size: few; DNA: TGTGCCAGCAGGCGGACAGGGAACAGATACAATGAGCAGTTCTTC; CDR3: CASRRTGNRYNEQFF
J: TRBJ2-1; V: TRBV5-1; D: TRBD2; size: few; DNA: TGCGCCAGCAGCGTAGGACTAGCGGGACCGCTGCGGTCCTACAATGAGCAGTTCTTC; CDR3: CASSVGLAGPLRSYNEQFF
J: TRBJ2-3; V: TRBV7-3; D: TRBD2; size: few; DNA: TGTGCCAGCAGCCCACCCTCAAGACTAGCGGGGAAGGCTCCTAGCACAGATACGCAGTATTTT; CDR3: CASSPPSRLAGKAPSTDTQYF
J: TRBJ2-2; V: TRBV6-6; D: TRBD2; size: many; DNA: TGTGCCAGCAGGTTGACTAGCGGGTCGAACACCGGGGAGCTGTTTTTT; CDR3: CASRLTSGSNTGELFF
J: TRBJ2-1; V: TRBV29-1; D: TRBD2; size: .; DNA: TGCAGCGTTGGTGGCGGGAGGAATGTAGAGCAGTTCTTC; CDR3: CSVGGGRNVEQFF
J: TRBJ2-1; V: TRBV9; D: .; size: many; DNA: TGTGCCAGCAGCGTAGGGACCCTCGGGAACAATGAGCAGTTCTTC; CDR3: CASSVGTLGNNEQFF
J: TRBJ2-6; V: TRBV12-3/TRBV12-4; D: .; size: few; DNA: TGTGCCAGCAGTATCGGACGGTCCAACGTCCTGACTTTC; CDR3: CASSIGRSNVLTF
J: TRBJ2-1; V: TRBV5-1; D: .; size: many; DNA: TGCGCCAGCAGCTTGTTAGGGGGACCGAATGAGCAGTTCTTC; CDR3: CASSLLGGPNEQFF
J: TRBJ2-2; V: TRBV4-1; D: TRBD1; size: .; DNA: TGCGCCAGCAGCCAAGATTGGGGACAGGGGCCTAACACCGGGGAGCTGTTTTTT; CDR3: CASSQDWGQGPNTGELFF
J: TRBJ2-5; V: TRBV12-3/TRBV12-4; D: .; size: few; DNA: TGTGCCAGCAGTTTGACTAGGTGGGAGACCCAGTACTTC; CDR3: CASSLTRWETQYF
J: TRBJ1-1; V: TRBV10-1; D: .; size: few; DNA: TGCGCCAGCAGTGATAACAGGGATTCAGGCACTGAAGCTTTCTTT; CDR3: CASSDNRDSGTEAFF
J: TRBJ2-1; V: TRBV12-3/TRBV12-4; D: .; size: .; DNA: TGTGCCAGCAGTTGGGCCTCGAATGAGCAGTTCTTC; CDR3: CASSWASNEQFF
J: TRBJ2-3; V: TRBV20-1; D: .; size: few; DNA: TGCAGTGCTAGAGGTCCGGGAAGCACTAGCACAGATACGCAGTATTTT; CDR3: CSARGPGSTSTDTQYF
J: TRBJ2-5; V: TRBV6-5; D: .; size: hyperexpanded; DNA: TGTGCCAGCAGCCACCCAAGCGAGACCCAGTACTTC; CDR3: CASSHPSETQYF
J: TRBJ1-1; V: TRBV12-3/TRBV12-4; D: TRBD1; size: few; DNA: TGTGCCAGCAGTCCCATACAGGGGGCCGCCTCTGAAGCTTTCTTT; CDR3: CASSPIQGAASEAFF
J: TRBJ2-7; V: TRBV29-1; D: .; size: .; DNA: TGCAGCGTAGGCGGACTCGGACCCCCCTACGAGCAGTACTTC; CDR3: CSVGGLGPPYEQYF
J: TRBJ2-3; V: TRBV20-1; D: .; size: .; DNA: TGCAGTGCTAGAGAACCGTCCACAGATACGCAGTATTTT; CDR3: CSAREPSTDTQYF
J: TRBJ1-4; V: TRBV5-6; D: .; size: many; DNA: TGTGCCAGCAGCTTGATCGGGGTTCATGAAAAACTGTTTTTT; CDR3: CASSLIGVHEKLFF
J: TRBJ2-5; V: TRBV29-1; D: .; size: few; DNA: TGCAGCGGCGGGCCTGTGGGGACCCAGTACTTC; CDR3: CSGGPVGTQYF
J: TRBJ2-1; V: TRBV12-3/TRBV12-4; D: TRBD2; size: .; DNA: TGTGCCAGCAGTCCCCGGACTAGCGGGACCGATGAGCAGTTCTTC; CDR3: CASSPRTSGTDEQFF
J: TRBJ2-3; V: TRBV6-1; D: .; size: .; DNA: TGTGCCAGCAGTGAAGGAATGGAAGGCACGCAGTATTTT; CDR3: CASSEGMEGTQYF
J: TRBJ1-5; V: TRBV2; D: .; size: few; DNA: TGTGCCAGCACACAGGGTGCCCAGCCCCAGCATTTT; CDR3: CASTQGAQPQHF
J: TRBJ2-5; V: TRBV6-2/TRBV6-3; D: TRBD2; size: few; DNA: TGTGCCAGCAGTTGGAATCGACTAGCGGGAGAAGGAGAGACCCAGTACTTC; CDR3: CASSWNRLAGEGETQYF
J: TRBJ2-1; V: TRBV20-1; D: .; size: many; DNA: TGCAGTGCTAGTCCGACGACCATCAATGAGCAGTTCTTC; CDR3: CSASPTTINEQFF
J: TRBJ2-7; V: TRBV20-1; D: TRBD2; size: .; DNA: TGCAGTGCTAGTCCCGGGACTAGCGGGAGGGCGGACTACGAGCAGTACTTC; CDR3: CSASPGTSGRADYEQYF